These 11 T cell receptor beta chains were sequenced from one sample in a study of blood T cell repertoires in COVID-19. This table comes from immunoSEQ multiplex PCR, and its TCRdb copy is limited to in-frame clones, with some not included. The data contain over 200,000 clones, about 87% of them seen just once; the ten biggest clones take up 2% to 3%. Sequencing was performed on peripheral blood. The receptor set was obtained from a woman aged 45-65 years with acute or convalescent COVID-19.

The table lists this clone with a few counts. The CDR3 region is CASNTGSGAGELFF. The CDR3 region has the DNA TGTGCCAGCAATACAGGGTCCGGGGCCGGGGAGCTGTTTTTT. The rearrangement uses TRBV9 and TRBJ2-2, with a weak D call TRBD1 (6 bases). Between the trimmed V and J ends, which lost 6 bases and 6 bases, there was a span of 15 bases. CDR1 SGDLS and CDR2 YYNGEE come from the germline V gene. The CDR3 contains 14 residues.

The chain has TRBV30 and TRBJ1-2; 9 bases are shared with TRBD1. J was trimmed by 7 bases and V by 1 base; bases with no gene match: 16. There are 17 residues in the CDR3. Germline V lookup: CDR1 GTSNPN, CDR2 SVGIG (reference sequence). The chain's CDR3 is CAWSAWGGPTGGRGYTF. In DNA form, the CDR3 reads TGTGCCTGGAGTGCGTGGGGGGGCCCGACAGGGGGACGTGGCTACACCTTC.

The V call is TRBV5-1, the J call TRBJ2-7, with D possibly matching TRBD1 (5 bases). There are 15 residues in the CDR3. Germline CDR1 SGHRS, CDR2 YFSETQ. With 10 bases removed from V and 1 base from J, the gap between germline ends came to 21 bases. CDR3 residues: CASLPSGRESYEQYF. CDR3 in DNA: TGCGCCTCCCTCCCTTCTGGCAGGGAATCCTACGAGCAGTACTTC.

The gene calls are TRBV11-2 and TRBJ2-3; D not certain. V dropped 5 bases and J dropped 2 bases, with 17 bases sitting between them. Germline loops: CDR1 SGHAT, CDR2 FQNNGV. The length of the CDR3 is 16 residues. The CDR3 is CASSQLVLVDTDTQYF. The CDR3, as DNA: TGTGCCAGCAGCCAACTCGTCCTTGTCGACACAGATACGCAGTATTTT.

There are a few counts of this clone. The chain carries TRBV19 and TRBJ1-2, with a weak D call TRBD1 (5 bases). Trimming cost V 6 bases and J 3 bases, with 11 bases left between them. In germline, CDR1 is LNHDA, CDR2 SQIVND (reference sequence). CDR3 length: 13 residues. The CDR3 reads CASRGPGYYGYTF. As DNA, the CDR3 is TGTGCCAGTAGGGGGCCCGGGTACTATGGCTACACCTTC. Variable domain in full (rest from reference TRBV19 and TRBJ1-2): DGGITQSPKYLFRKEGQNVTLSCEQNLNHDAMYWYRQDPGQGLRLIYYSQIVNDFQKGDIAEGYSVSREKKESFPLTVTSAQKNPTAFYLCASRGPGYYGYTFGSGTRLTVV.

The chain combines TRBV30 with TRBJ2-7; possible D gene TRBD1, 6 bases. Germline CDR1 reads GTSNPN; CDR2 reads SVGIG (reference sequence). The CDR3 contains 13 residues. The ends were cut back, 2 bases at V and 3 bases at J, with 11 bases in the middle. CDR3 nucleotides: TGTGCCTGGAGTAGGGGACATCTCTACGAGCAGTACTTC. It specifies CAWSRGHLYEQYF.

This chain connects TRBV5-1 to TRBJ1-5; 7 bases line up with TRBD1. The CDR3 has 14 residues. Germline-derived CDR1 and CDR2 are SGHRS and YFSETQ. Trimming took 8 bases from V and 2 from J; bases not matched to a gene: 7. The DNA of the CDR3 is TGCGCCAGTTCGGAAACAGGGGGCAATCAGCCCCAGCATTTT. Protein sequence: CASSETGGNQPQHF.

The rearrangement links TRBV5-4 to TRBJ1-1; D not resolved. This CDR3 region has 12 residues. The germline V gene has CDR1 SGHNT and CDR2 YYREEE (reference sequence). V gave up 2 bases and J gave up 5 bases, with 7 bases separating them. CDR3 loop: CASSLSATEAFF. In DNA, the CDR3 is TGTGCCAGCAGCTTAAGTGCGACTGAAGCTTTCTTT.

The count of this clone is one. The genes are TRBV7-4 and TRBJ2-7; D unresolved. Trimming removed 9 bases at V and 0 bases at J, with 24 bases between. This CDR3 has 17 residues. CDR1 is SGHVT, CDR2 SQSDAQ, per germline. CDR3 sequence (DNA): TGTGCCAGTCGGCTGAGAGGTTCTGCCCTTGGCTCCTACGAGCAGTACTTC. Encoded protein: CASRLRGSALGSYEQYF.

The V and J genes are TRBV7-3 and TRBJ2-3, with 10 bases lining up with TRBD2. Germline CDR1 is SGHTA and CDR2 is FQGTGA. This CDR3 region has 16 residues. V dropped 5 bases and J dropped 6; count of bases not matched to a gene: 11. In DNA, the CDR3 is TGTGCCAGCAGCCTCTTTCGAGCGGGAGGGGAGGATACGCAGTATTTT. Translated: CASSLFRAGGEDTQYF.

The table lists this clone with a few counts. The same CDR3 can be traced to other DNA sequences in this sample. The chain links TRBV28 to TRBJ1-5; D gene ambiguous. Looked up from germline, CDR1 is MDHEN and CDR2 is SYDVKM. This CDR3 spans 12 amino acids. V lost 6 bases to trimming and J lost 4 bases, with 7 bases between them. CDR3 nucleotide sequence: TGTGCCAGCAGCATACAGAATCAGCCCCAGCATTTT. Translating gives CASSIQNQPQHF.